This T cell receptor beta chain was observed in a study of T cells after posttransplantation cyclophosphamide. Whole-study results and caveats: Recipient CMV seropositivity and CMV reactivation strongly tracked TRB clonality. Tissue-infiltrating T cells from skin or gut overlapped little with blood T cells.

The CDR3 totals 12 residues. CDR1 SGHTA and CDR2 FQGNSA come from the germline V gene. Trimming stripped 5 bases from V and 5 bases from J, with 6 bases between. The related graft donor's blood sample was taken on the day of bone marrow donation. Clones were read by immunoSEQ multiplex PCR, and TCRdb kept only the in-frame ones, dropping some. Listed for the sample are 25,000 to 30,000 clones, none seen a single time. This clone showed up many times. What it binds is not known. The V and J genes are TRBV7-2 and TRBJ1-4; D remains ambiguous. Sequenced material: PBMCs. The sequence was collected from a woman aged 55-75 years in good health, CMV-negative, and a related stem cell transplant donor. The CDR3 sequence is CASSRANEKLFF. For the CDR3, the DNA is TGTGCCAGCAGCCGAGCCAATGAAAAACTGTTTTTT.